Listed here is a single TCR beta chain. Its antigen remains unknown. Produced via immunoSEQ multiplex PCR; TCRdb's table is partial and in-frame only. The sample consists of about 49,000 clones, about 91% of them appearing once. Trimming left V 4 bases short and J 5 bases short, with 12 bases between. The CDR3 loop spans 13 amino acids. Germline V gene lookup returns CDR1 GTSNPN and CDR2 SVGIG (reference sequence). The data were taken from a study of cytomegalovirus exposure and HLA in healthy donors. Study results and limitations: In a later analysis, first-cohort TCR clusters were found to tend to co-occur in the 120 or so validation repertoires. Altogether, some 170 TCR beta chains were recorded as cytomegalovirus-associated.

Sequences were obtained from PBMCs. This clonotype was obtained from a man between 18 and 35 years old in good health and CMV-seronegative. The chain uses TRBV30 and TRBJ1-5, with D maybe TRBD1 (6 bases). CDR3 nucleotides: TGTGCCTGGACATCGGGGGGCCATCAGCCCCAGCATTTT. Amino acid sequence: CAWTSGGHQPQHF.